This T cell receptor beta chain was identified in a study of response to subunit inactivated influenza vaccine. Each CDR3 protein gets one entry after TCRdb re-called the RT-PCR reads with MiXCR. The table lists a few hundred thousand distinct CDR3 sequences, around a fifth of them singletons. To note about this clonotype: Its specificity is not known.

Whole-study findings and limits: The authors put forward the suggestion that each seasonal influenza vaccination may bring in only a limited number of new T cells.

Trimming shortened V by 2 bases and J by 7 bases, and 6 bases separated the two germline ends. The CDR3 is 12 residues long. The germline V gene has CDR1 SNHLY and CDR2 FYNNEI. Sequences were derived from PBMCs from blood, sampled less than 22 months after vaccination. The V and J genes are TRBV2 and TRBJ2-1, with D unclear. The receptor was isolated from a man aged 45 to 75 who received an inactivated influenza vaccine. This CDR3 reads CASSELSNEQFF. The CDR3 DNA follows: TGTGCCAGCAGTGAACTCTCGAATGAGCAGTTCTTC.